What follows are 26 T cell receptor beta chains derived from one specimen sequenced in a study of blood T cell repertoires in COVID-19. The table came from immunoSEQ multiplex PCR; TCRdb's copy has only in-frame clones and leaves some out. The sample records about 62,000 clones, roughly nine tenths being singletons. Sequenced material: peripheral blood. The receptors stem from a woman aged 55-70 years with COVID-19, enrolled during active disease.

J is TRBJ2-3 and V is TRBV19; 7 nucleotides align to TRBD2. The CDR3 is 16 amino acids. The J segment lost 2 bases and the V segment lost 0 bases, leaving 5 bases of the junction unmatched. CDR1 is LNHDA, CDR2 SQIVND, per germline (reference sequence). Here the CDR3 DNA reads TGTGCCAGTAGTATAGAGAGACGGGGGGTCACAGATACGCAGTATTTT. Translating it yields CASSIERRGVTDTQYF.

This clone has only one observation. This chain joins TRBV4-2 and TRBJ2-1, with D possibly matching TRBD1 (5 bases). Per the germline V gene, CDR1 is LGHNA and CDR2 is YNFKEQ. This CDR3 has 16 amino acids. V was clipped by 3 bases and J by 3 bases, with 15 bases between them. CDR3 sequence: CASSQLGPGNYNEQFF. For the CDR3, the DNA is TGTGCCAGCAGCCAGCTAGGGCCAGGGAACTACAATGAGCAGTTCTTC.

The V and J genes are TRBV3-1 (or the pseudogene TRBV3-2) and TRBJ1-3; maybe TRBD1 (5 bases). CDR1 is LGHDT and CDR2 is YNNKEL in the germline V gene (reference sequence). The CDR3 consists of 16 residues. Trimming took off 3 bases at V and 1 base at J, with 13 bases between the two ends. The CDR3 here is CASSQMEGLSGNTIYF. The CDR3 coding sequence is TGTGCCAGCAGCCAGATGGAGGGGCTATCTGGAAACACCATATATTTT.

V gene TRBV5-1 combines with J gene TRBJ2-1; 12 nucleotides line up with TRBD2. The germline V gene encodes CDR1 SGHRS and CDR2 YFSETQ. J lost 9 bases, V lost 4 bases, and 11 bases had no gene match. The CDR3 is 16 residues long. The CDR3 here is CASSPGASGRAVEQFF. CDR3 nucleotide sequence: TGCGCCAGCAGCCCTGGAGCTAGCGGGAGGGCGGTTGAGCAGTTCTTC.

This chain links TRBV7-2 with TRBJ1-6, with 8 bases identical to TRBD1. Germline V gene data show CDR1 as SGHTA and CDR2 as FQGNSA. Trimming cost V 4 bases and J 8 bases; bases outside gene matches: 7. The CDR3 extends over 15 amino acids. The CDR3 DNA reads as TGTGCCAGCAGCTACGGACAGGGTCGGGATTCACCCCTCCACTTT. This sequence encodes CASSYGQGRDSPLHF.

The rearrangement uses TRBV4-3 and TRBJ1-5, with D perhaps matching TRBD1 (5 bases). The CDR3 contains 15 residues. The germline V and J ends were trimmed by 1 base and 5 bases, with 12 bases remaining between them. The germline V gene has CDR1 LGHNA and CDR2 YSLEER. The CDR3 nucleotides are TGCGCCAGCAGCCAAGTGGAAGGGGCTGATCAGCCCCAGCATTTT. Residues: CASSQVEGADQPQHF.

In its sample, this clone was seen once. Germline is not matched at one junction end, which may reflect a read error. CDR3 protein: CASSFGGAKNYGYTF. In nucleotides, the CDR3 is TGTGCTAGCAGCTTTGGAGGGGCGAAGAACTATGGCTACACCTTC. The genes are TRBV7-7 and TRBJ1-2; the D gene is possibly TRBD1 (5 bases). The CDR3 contains 15 residues. The germline gives CDR1 SSHAT, CDR2 FNYEAQ (reference sequence).

The rearrangement joins TRBV7-9 to TRBJ2-7; TRBD2 aligns across 10 bases. The germline V gene encodes CDR1 SEHNR and CDR2 FQNEAQ (reference sequence). This CDR3 is 16 amino acids long. The ends lost 5 bases at V and 4 bases at J; junction bases unmatched: 11. CDR3 DNA sequence: TGTGCCAGCAGCGTTGGTGGTGCTAGCGGGAGATACGAGCAGTACTTC. Translating it yields CASSVGGASGRYEQYF.

CDR3 sequence reads: CASSFDRGTGELFF. The DNA of the CDR3 is TGTGCCAGCAGCTTTGACAGGGGCACCGGGGAGCTGTTTTTT. The J gene is TRBJ2-2, the V gene TRBV7-2, with 8 bases that match TRBD1. Germline CDR1 reads SGHTA; CDR2 reads FQGNSA. The CDR3 has 14 residues. With 3 bases clipped from V and 4 bases from J, the junction kept 1 base outside the gene matches. Filled out from reference TRBV7-2 and TRBJ2-2, the complete variable domain reads GAGVSQSPSNKVTEKGKDVELRCDPISGHTALYWYRQSLGQGLEFLIYFQGNSAPDKSGLPSDRFSAERTGGSVSTLTIQRTQQEDSAVYLCASSFDRGTGELFFGEGSRLTVL.

The V call is TRBV18, the J call TRBJ1-2, with D possibly being TRBD1 (6 bases). The germline V gene encodes CDR1 KGHSH and CDR2 LQKENI. CDR3 length: 14 residues. V lost 0 bases to trimming and J lost 4 bases, with 9 bases between them. CDR3 region: CASSPPGDTYGYTF. The CDR3 DNA is TGTGCCAGCTCACCACCTGGGGACACCTATGGCTACACCTTC.

The V and J genes are TRBV7-3 and TRBJ2-1; TRBD1 agrees at 9 bases. V lost 5 bases to trimming and J lost 10 bases; unmatched junction nucleotides: 3. The CDR3 contains 12 residues. Germline V gene sequence: CDR1 SGHTA, CDR2 FQGTGA. The CDR3 reads CASSHGTGEQFF. In nucleotides, the CDR3 is TGTGCCAGCAGCCACGGGACAGGGGAGCAGTTCTTC. Complete variable domain (other parts from reference TRBV7-3 and TRBJ2-1): GAGVSQTPSNKVTEKGKYVELRCDPISGHTALYWYRQSLGQGPEFLIYFQGTGAADDSGLPNDRFFAVRPEGSVSTLKIQRTERGDSAVYLCASSHGTGEQFFGPGTRLTVL.

The CDR3 spells CASSSPAAPQQGGYGYTF. CDR3 DNA: TGCGCCAGCAGCTCCCCCGCCGCGCCCCAACAGGGAGGGTATGGCTACACCTTC. V and J are TRBV5-1 and TRBJ1-2; D might be TRBD1 (6 bases). CDR3 length equals 18 residues. Germline lookup yields CDR1 SGHRS and CDR2 YFSETQ. V was pared by 3 bases and J by 5 bases, with 26 bases between.

The rearrangement joins TRBV21-1 to TRBJ2-5; the D call of TRBD1 is as the table states it, not checked on the DNA. TRBV21-1 is annotated as a pseudogene. This CDR3 spans 15 amino acids. CDR3 loop: CASSNLRDTEETQYF. The CDR3 DNA is TGTGCCAGCAGCAACCTCCGGGACACGGAGGAGACCCAGTACTTC.

In this sample, this clone turned up a few times. The rearrangement joins TRBV6-2 or TRBV6-3 to TRBJ2-7; D unresolved. The CDR3 has 14 amino acids. The V and J ends lost 4 bases and 1 base respectively, with 11 bases between them. The germline V gene has CDR1 MNHEY and CDR2 SVGEGT. This CDR3 reads CASSSGVLSYEQYF. As DNA, the CDR3 is TGTGCCAGCAGTTCTGGAGTCCTGTCCTACGAGCAGTACTTC.

The chain joins TRBV19 to TRBJ1-2; D is perhaps TRBD1 (6 bases). Trimming cost V 3 bases and J 3 bases, with 11 bases left between them. The CDR3 is made up of 14 amino acids. Germline CDR1 reads LNHDA; CDR2 reads SQIVND (reference sequence). The CDR3 DNA follows: TGTGCCAGTAGTATTCGGGACACGGACTATGGCTACACCTTC. It translates to CASSIRDTDYGYTF.

The table lists this clone with a count of one. The chain joins TRBV27 to TRBJ2-7; 9 nucleotides agree with TRBD2. V gave up 4 bases and J gave up 6 bases; unmatched junction bases: 13. CDR3 length: 16 amino acids. From germline, CDR1 is MNHEY and CDR2 SMNVEV (reference sequence). CDR3: CASSSGVVAGVGEQYF. CDR3 DNA: TGTGCCAGCAGTTCCGGTGTGGTAGCGGGAGTTGGCGAGCAGTACTTC.

This chain connects TRBV4-3 to TRBJ1-6; D gene uncertain. V lost 0 bases, J lost 10 bases, and 22 bases lay in between. The CDR3 length is 18 residues. CDR1 is LGHNA, CDR2 YSLEER, per germline. The CDR3, as DNA: TGCGCCAGCAGCCAAGATCCGGCGGCAGCTTTTGCGGGATCACCCCTCCACTTT. Translated: CASSQDPAAAFAGSPLHF.

This chain connects TRBV28 to TRBJ1-2; D gene uncertain. CDR1 is MDHEN, CDR2 SYDVKM, per germline. This CDR3 comprises 13 residues. The ends were cut back, 3 bases at V and 1 base at J, with 6 bases in the middle. CDR3 residues: CASSFSVNYGYTF. CDR3 nucleotide sequence: TGTGCCAGCAGTTTCTCAGTTAACTATGGCTACACCTTC.

The V gene is TRBV6-4, the J gene TRBJ2-2; 8 nucleotides align to TRBD2. From germline, CDR1 is MRHNA and CDR2 SNTAGT. After removal of 8 bases from V and 0 bases from J, the junction contained 2 bases not matched to a gene. This CDR3 has 14 residues. The CDR3 protein is CASSGGANTGELFF. The CDR3 bases are TGTGCCAGCTCGGGGGGGGCGAACACCGGGGAGCTGTTTTTT.

J is TRBJ1-5 and V is TRBV19; tentative D call: TRBD1 (5 bases). The CDR3 totals 16 residues. In germline, CDR1 is LNHDA, CDR2 SQIVND (reference sequence). V was pared by 7 bases and J by 4 bases, with 20 bases between. CDR3 sequence: CASTHRQHMWNQPQHF. DNA of the CDR3: TGTGCCAGTACCCATCGACAGCACATGTGGAATCAGCCCCAGCATTTT. Full variable domain (rest looked up from reference TRBV19 and TRBJ1-5): DGGITQSPKYLFRKEGQNVTLSCEQNLNHDAMYWYRQDPGQGLRLIYYSQIVNDFQKGDIAEGYSVSREKKESFPLTVTSAQKNPTAFYLCASTHRQHMWNQPQHFGDGTRLSIL.

This chain connects TRBV5-8 to TRBJ2-1; 12 positions match TRBD2. The germline V gene has CDR1 SGHTS and CDR2 YDEGEE. V lost 4 bases and J lost 8; bases outside the gene matches: 19. The CDR3 runs 19 residues. DNA of the CDR3: TGTGCCAGCAGCCTCACCGTGGGGTCGACTAGCGGGAGTCTCCATGAGCAGTTCTTC. It specifies CASSLTVGSTSGSLHEQFF.

Turning to this clone: The junction departs from the called germline gene at one end, perhaps through a read error. The chain has TRBV7-7 and TRBJ2-1; 14 bases line up with TRBD2. The germline CDR1 and CDR2 sequences are SSHAT and FNYEAQ (reference sequence). This CDR3 is 15 amino acids long. The CDR3 coding sequence is TGTGCTAGCAGCGAGGGACTAGCGGGAGTTAATGAGCAGTTCTTC. It encodes CASSEGLAGVNEQFF.

The chain uses TRBV6-6 and TRBJ1-6, with D maybe TRBD1 (5 bases). Germline V lookup: CDR1 MNHNY, CDR2 SVGAGI (reference sequence). The CDR3 runs to 12 residues. Trimming took 6 bases from V and 9 from J, leaving 9 bases between them. This CDR3 is CASSRDFSPLHF. The DNA for the CDR3 is TGTGCCAGCAGCCGGGACTTTTCACCCCTCCACTTT.

V is TRBV6-1 and J is TRBJ1-6; D is perhaps TRBD1 (5 bases). V gave up 3 bases and J gave up 0 bases, with 6 bases separating them. The CDR3 totals 15 residues. CDR1 and CDR2 from the germline V gene are MNHNS and SASEGT. CDR3 DNA sequence: TGTGCCAGCAGTGACAGGGTCTCCTATAATTCACCCCTCCACTTT. Encoded protein: CASSDRVSYNSPLHF.

The chain couples TRBV19 to TRBJ1-6; D not certain. The CDR3 length is 13 residues. Between the trimmed V and J ends, which lost 5 bases and 8 bases, there was a span of 10 bases. Germline V gene data show CDR1 as LNHDA and CDR2 as SQIVND (reference sequence). CDR3 sequence (DNA): TGTGCCAGTAGTGCGGAGGAGGATTCACCCCTCCACTTT. Translation gives CASSAEEDSPLHF.

The genes are TRBV6-5 and TRBJ2-7; a weak D match, TRBD1 (6 bases). CDR3 length: 12 amino acids. V gave up 5 bases and J gave up 2 bases, with 7 bases separating them. Germline CDR1 and CDR2: MNHEY and SVGAGI. In DNA form, the CDR3 reads TGTGCCAGCAGTAGGGACACCTACGAGCAGTACTTC. It yields the protein CASSRDTYEQYF.